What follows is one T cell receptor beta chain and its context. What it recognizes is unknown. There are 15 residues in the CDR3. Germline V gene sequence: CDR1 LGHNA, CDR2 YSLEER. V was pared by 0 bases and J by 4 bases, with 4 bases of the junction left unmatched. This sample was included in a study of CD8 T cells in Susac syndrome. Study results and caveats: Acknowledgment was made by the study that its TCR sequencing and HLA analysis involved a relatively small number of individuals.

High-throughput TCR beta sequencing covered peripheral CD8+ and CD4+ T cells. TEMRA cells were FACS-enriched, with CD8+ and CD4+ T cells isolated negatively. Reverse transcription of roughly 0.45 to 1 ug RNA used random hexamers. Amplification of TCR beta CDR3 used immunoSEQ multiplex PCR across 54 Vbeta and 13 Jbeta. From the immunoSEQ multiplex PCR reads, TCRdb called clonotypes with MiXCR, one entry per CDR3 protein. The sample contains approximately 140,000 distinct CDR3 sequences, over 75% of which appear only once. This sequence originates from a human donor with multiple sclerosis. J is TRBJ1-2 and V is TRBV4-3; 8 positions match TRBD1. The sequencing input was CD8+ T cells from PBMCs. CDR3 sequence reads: CASSQDGTGRYGYTF. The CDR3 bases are TGCGCCAGCAGCCAAGATGGGACAGGACGCTATGGCTACACCTTC.